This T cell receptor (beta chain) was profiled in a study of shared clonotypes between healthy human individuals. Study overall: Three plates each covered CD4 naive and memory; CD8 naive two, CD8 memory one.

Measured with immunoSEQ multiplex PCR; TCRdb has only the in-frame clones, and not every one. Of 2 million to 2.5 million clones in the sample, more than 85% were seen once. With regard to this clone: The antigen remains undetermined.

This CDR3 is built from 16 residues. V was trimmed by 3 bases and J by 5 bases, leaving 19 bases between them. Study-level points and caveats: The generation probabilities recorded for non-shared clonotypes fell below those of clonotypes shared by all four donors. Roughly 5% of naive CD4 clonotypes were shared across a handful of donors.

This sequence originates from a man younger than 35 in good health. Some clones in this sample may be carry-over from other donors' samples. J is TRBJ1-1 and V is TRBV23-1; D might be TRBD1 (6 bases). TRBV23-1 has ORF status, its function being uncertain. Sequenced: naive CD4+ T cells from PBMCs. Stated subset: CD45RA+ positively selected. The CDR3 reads CASSHVDRPNVTEAFF. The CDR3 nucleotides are TGCGCCAGCAGTCACGTCGACAGGCCGAACGTTACTGAAGCTTTCTTT.